This is a list of T cell receptor beta chains from one sample in a study of PD-1 blockade in classical Hodgkin lymphoma. Method: immunoSEQ multiplex PCR; TCRdb's copy keeps in-frame clones and lacks some. Of around 50,000 clones listed, 65% to 80% were seen once; the top ten hold approximately 12%. The sequences come from peripheral blood mononuclear cells (PBMCs), collected before the fourth cycle of nivolumab. The origin of the receptors is a human donor with classical Hodgkin lymphoma. The conserved cysteine and the conserved F or W are not part of the CDR3 here.

v_call cdr3_length cdr3_aa
TRBV28 15 ASSGQGGTDGTDTQY
TRBV27 14 ASSPRVRGSNQPQH
TRBV14 12 ASNKQGTGETQY
TRBV7-9 15 ASSHGLAGGLGETQY
TRBV5-5 16 ASSLGTGSVYSNQPQH
TRBV5-1 11 ASSPGIQETQY
TRBV2 12 ASKVAASTDTQY
TRBV7-2 13 ASSLFETGGYEQY
TRBV21-1 11 ASRTGDNQPQH
TRBV6-5 12 ASSQTRITDTQY
TRBV29-1 10 SVEDRGYEQY
TRBV7-9 8 ASSQEKLF
TRBV4-1 14 ASSQVRLAVYNEQF
TRBV12-5 13 ASGLSGGGEWIQY
TRBV5-1 13 ASSPQGQGNTEAF
TRBV9 17 ASSVGPPGLAGNTGELF
TRBV11-3 13 ASSLGQSSTDTQY
TRBV27 11 ASSFREDYEQY
TRBV5-1 13 ASSLFGQDNQPQH
TRBV4-3 14 ASSQETTVYNSPLH
TRBV27 11 ASSLSFMGGYT
TRBV30 10 AWSVSRGTQY
TRBV6-1 13 ASSEAQGGNQPQH
TRBV6-6 13 ASSLGSGRYQPQH
TRBV27 12 ASSSAQGGQPQH
TRBV28 11 ASSRQEQETQY
TRBV18 17 ASSPKLKTGQSSGNTIY
TRBV5-1 12 ASSLDSNTGELF
TRBV14 14 ASSPGVAGGRGTQY
TRBV28 12 ASSLKLAYYEQY
TRBV21-1 13 ARGTEDRLLSGEY
TRBV11-3 12 ASSPLSSSYEQY
TRBV28 12 ASSFGSWAGELF
TRBV5-1 12 ASSLTPLGQPQH
TRBV4-1 13 ASSHPGQGAHEQY
TRBV7-9 13 ASSPGQGGRETQY
TRBV6-5 13 ASSADRGPQDTQY
TRBV11-2 13 ASSLDLGRSGEQY
TRBV7-2 13 ASSLSAGTEYGYT
TRBV4-2 13 ASSQRTGVNTEAF
TRBV27 14 ASSLRTSGISYEQY
TRBV7-9 13 ASSHTLRDSHEAF
TRBV7-6 15 ASSPQPVLTGGYEQY
TRBV5-4 12 ASSPSTSAGELF
TRBV11-3 15 ASSLDRVTGAYTEAF
TRBV6-5 14 ASSYGQGLANYGYT
TRBV6-4 11 ASSDRDTGELF
TRBV5-1 13 ASSPRSGLNTEAF
TRBV4-1 11 ASSLESAYEQY
TRBV10-2 12 ASSQLAYTDTQY
TRBV18 11 ASSGDFQETQY
TRBV6-5 10 ASSYVGLALY
TRBV2 11 ASSALINYGYT
TRBV30 13 ASPQNSGSTDTQY
TRBV28 10 ASSLVGGEQF
TRBV5-1 11 ASSLGHDQPQH
TRBV7-8 13 ASSPRGSFSYEQY